The 32 T cell receptor beta chains reported below all come from one sample, sequenced in a study of PD-1 blockade in mismatch repair-deficient tumors. Sequencing used immunoSEQ multiplex PCR; TCRdb keeps in-frame clones, though not all of them. The sample has some 110,000 clones, 60% to 85% seen once. The starting material was peripheral blood, obtained 60 weeks after starting pembrolizumab. Receptors originate from an adult with mismatch repair-deficient cancer.

This rearrangement joins TRBV5-1 to TRBJ1-1, with D hard to call. The CDR3 is made up of 13 amino acids. The V end was cut by 0 bases, the J end by 3 bases, with 6 bases between. Per the germline V gene, CDR1 is SGHRS and CDR2 is YFSETQ. In nucleotides, the CDR3 is TGCGCCAGCAGCTTGGAAAGTTACACTGAAGCTTTCTTT. Encoded protein: CASSLESYTEAFF. The full variable domain, completed using reference TRBV5-1 and TRBJ1-1, is KAGVTQTPRYLIKTRGQQVTLSCSPISGHRSVSWYQQTPGQGLQFLFEYFSETQRNKGNFPGRFSGRQFSNSRSEMNVSTLELGDSALYLCASSLESYTEAFFGQGTRLTVV.

The CDR3 protein is CASSTGTANTGELFF. The CDR3 nucleotides are TGTGCCAGCAGCACCGGGACAGCGAACACCGGGGAGCTGTTTTTT. The chain carries TRBV7-3 and TRBJ2-2, with 7 nucleotides matching TRBD1. The CDR3 covers 15 residues. V was pared by 5 bases and J by 0 bases, with 3 bases of the junction left unmatched. Germline CDR1 and CDR2: SGHTA and FQGTGA.

The rearrangement links TRBV11-3 to TRBJ2-5, with a tentative D call TRBD2 (6 bases). Gene TRBJ2-7 matches the end of the DNA better, so the J call may be wrong. The germline gives CDR1 SGHNT, CDR2 YENEEA. The CDR3 is 16 amino acids. The CDR3, as DNA: TGTGCCAGCAGCTTGGGGCGGGGCGGGGCCCCCGACGAGCAGTACTTC. This encodes CASSLGRGGAPDEQYF.

V and J are TRBV5-1 and TRBJ2-7; D possibly uses TRBD1 or TRBD2 (5 bases each). The germline V gene has CDR1 SGHRS and CDR2 YFSETQ. There are 14 residues in the CDR3. Trimming cost V 2 bases and J 6 bases, with 15 bases left between them. The CDR3 nucleotides read TGCGCCAGCAGCTTAAGAGGGGTCGATGGCGAGCAGTACTTC. Protein product: CASSLRGVDGEQYF.

The chain recombines TRBV7-8 with TRBJ2-7, with D tentatively TRBD2 (5 bases). Germline assignment: CDR1 SGHVS and CDR2 FQNEAQ. The germline V and J ends were trimmed by 5 bases and 0 bases, with 11 bases remaining between them. This CDR3 comprises 14 residues. The chain's CDR3 is CASSVTAGSYEQYF. In nucleotides, the CDR3 is TGTGCCAGCAGCGTGACGGCGGGCTCCTACGAGCAGTACTTC.

The chain combines TRBV11-2 with TRBJ2-2; a possible D gene is TRBD1 (6 bases). The CDR3 length is 14 residues. Per the germline V gene, CDR1 is SGHAT and CDR2 is FQNNGV. V shed 0 bases and J shed 4 bases, with 6 bases lying between them. CDR3 region: CASSLEGATGELFF. CDR3 DNA: TGTGCCAGCAGCTTAGAGGGGGCCACCGGGGAGCTGTTTTTT.

In DNA, the CDR3 is TGTGCCAGCAGTCCCGGACAGGCTGGTCAGCCCCAGCATTTT. It is translated as CASSPGQAGQPQHF. This rearrangement joins TRBV2 to TRBJ1-5; 7 nucleotides agree with TRBD1. The J segment lost 6 bases and the V segment lost 5 bases, leaving 7 bases of the junction unmatched. Looked up from germline, CDR1 is SNHLY and CDR2 is FYNNEI. The CDR3 length is 14 residues.

The CDR3 region is CASTVAIFYGYTF. The CDR3 DNA reads as TGTGCCAGCACAGTGGCAATATTCTATGGCTACACCTTC. The chain is built from TRBV5-8 and TRBJ1-2; D is unclear. V was trimmed by 6 bases and J by 4 bases, leaving 13 bases between them. In germline, CDR1 is SGHTS, CDR2 YDEGEE. The CDR3 contains 13 residues.

The rearrangement uses TRBV6-5 and TRBJ1-2; 7 bases line up with TRBD1. CDR1 is MNHEY and CDR2 is SVGAGI in the germline V gene. The CDR3 covers 14 residues. V shed 0 bases and J 6 bases; nucleotides not matched to a gene: 4. CDR3: CASSYSDGQDGYTF. The CDR3 DNA reads TGTGCCAGCAGTTACTCAGACGGACAGGATGGCTACACCTTC.

In this sample, this clone is medium-sized. The chain is built from TRBV10-3 and TRBJ1-5; maybe TRBD1 (6 bases). The CDR3 runs to 15 residues. CDR1 and CDR2 (germline): ENHRY, SYGVKD. Deletions cut 8 bases from V and 2 bases from J, with 16 bases between. The CDR3 loop is CAIWGGSEGNQPQHF. As DNA, the CDR3 is TGTGCCATCTGGGGGGGCTCGGAAGGCAATCAGCCCCAGCATTTT.

V is TRBV7-9 and J is TRBJ1-5, with D perhaps TRBD1 (5 bases). This CDR3 is 16 amino acids long. The germline gives CDR1 SEHNR, CDR2 FQNEAQ (reference sequence). The V and J ends lost 3 bases and 3 bases respectively, with 15 bases between them. This CDR3 reads CASSFDRDGYNQPQHF. CDR3 coding DNA: TGTGCCAGCAGCTTCGACCGGGACGGATACAATCAGCCCCAGCATTTT.

The chain combines TRBV7-9 with TRBJ2-5; possible D gene TRBD2, 6 bases. Trimming left V 6 bases short and J 5 bases short, with 19 bases between. Germline V gene data show CDR1 as SEHNR and CDR2 as FQNEAQ (reference sequence). This CDR3 region has 15 residues. The CDR3 DNA reads as TGTGCCAGCAGTCGTGGGGACTCAATAAGGGAGACCCAGTACTTC. It codes for CASSRGDSIRETQYF.

The rearrangement joins TRBV6-6 to TRBJ2-3; TRBD2 might be the D (7 bases). The CDR3 spans 14 residues. Germline V gene data show CDR1 as MNHNY and CDR2 as SVGAGI (reference sequence). V gave up 5 bases and J gave up 8 bases, with 17 bases separating them. The CDR3 region is CASSNTGGVVTQYF. CDR3 sequence (DNA): TGTGCCAGCAGTAACACGGGGGGCGTGGTTACGCAGTATTTT.

The chain combines TRBV9 with TRBJ2-7, with a weak D call TRBD1 (6 bases). The CDR3 totals 15 residues. Germline V gene lookup returns CDR1 SGDLS and CDR2 YYNGEE. The V end lost 4 bases, the J end lost 6 bases, and 20 bases lay between the germline ends. In nucleotides, the CDR3 is TGTGCCAGCAGCTCCCGGCCGGAGGCAGGGGTCGAGCAGTACTTC. It specifies CASSSRPEAGVEQYF.

J is TRBJ2-3 and V is TRBV18, with 13 bases that match TRBD2. Germline assignment: CDR1 KGHSH and CDR2 LQKENI. This CDR3 spans 15 amino acids. Trimming removed 4 bases from V and 3 bases from J; junction bases left unmatched: 1. The CDR3 sequence: CASSRTSGRTDTQYF. CDR3 DNA sequence: TGTGCCAGCTCACGGACTAGCGGGAGAACAGATACGCAGTATTTT.

The chain combines TRBV5-1 with TRBJ2-5; tentative D call: TRBD1 (6 bases). V lost 4 bases and J 4 bases, leaving 14 bases between the germline ends. The germline V gene has CDR1 SGHRS and CDR2 YFSETQ. CDR3 size: 14 residues. CDR3 residues: CASSHQGPGETQYF. The CDR3 DNA follows: TGCGCCAGCAGCCACCAGGGGCCGGGAGAGACCCAGTACTTC.

The V and J genes are TRBV27 and TRBJ2-7; D could derive from TRBD1 or TRBD2 (5 bases each). The CDR3 consists of 17 residues. V was pared by 0 bases and J by 2 bases, with 17 bases between. The V gene's germline CDR1 is MNHEY and CDR2 SMNVEV (reference sequence). The CDR3 DNA sequence: TGTGCCAGCAGTTTATCGATGCGAGGGGCCCTTGCCTACGAGCAGTACTTC. It specifies CASSLSMRGALAYEQYF.

The V call is TRBV19, the J call TRBJ2-1; no clear D gene. The length of the CDR3 is 13 residues. V shed 6 bases and J shed 6 bases, with 12 bases lying between them. Germline loops: CDR1 LNHDA, CDR2 SQIVND (reference sequence). In DNA form, the CDR3 reads TGTGCCAGTAGCTGGGCGCCGAGCAATGAGCAGTTCTTC. It yields the protein CASSWAPSNEQFF.

The chain recombines TRBV18 with TRBJ1-2; 7 positions agree with TRBD1. This CDR3 region has 14 residues. The trim removed 5 bases at V and 2 bases at J, leaving 5 bases unmatched. Germline lookup yields CDR1 KGHSH and CDR2 LQKENI. CDR3 in DNA: TGTGCCAGCTCAGCCGGACAGGAGAACTATGGCTACACCTTC. Amino acid sequence: CASSAGQENYGYTF.

The chain employs TRBV10-3 and TRBJ1-4; D uncertain. Germline V gene sequence: CDR1 ENHRY, CDR2 SYGVKD. The CDR3 is 11 amino acids. V lost 6 bases to trimming and J lost 12 bases, with 11 bases between them. In nucleotides, the CDR3 is TGTGCCATCAGCGAGGCTGGTGAACTGTTTTTT. It translates to CAISEAGELFF.

This clone was observed a few times. The chain recombines TRBV30 with TRBJ2-5; possibly TRBD2 for D (5 bases). CDR3 length equals 13 residues. V was trimmed by 5 bases and J by 4 bases, leaving 14 bases between them. The germline V gene encodes CDR1 GTSNPN and CDR2 SVGIG (reference sequence). The CDR3: CAWEMGVGETQYF. The CDR3 nucleotides are TGTGCCTGGGAGATGGGAGTAGGAGAGACCCAGTACTTC.

With regard to this clone: Mismatch with germline at one junction end may stem from a read error. The genes are TRBV7-7 and TRBJ2-3; D perhaps matches TRBD2 (7 bases). The CDR3 sequence is 13 residues long. From germline, CDR1 is SSHAT and CDR2 FNYEAQ (reference sequence). For the CDR3, the DNA is TGTGCTAGCAGCGAGGGGGGGACAGATACGCAGTATTTT. Amino acid sequence: CASSEGGTDTQYF.

The rearrangement joins TRBV9 to TRBJ2-1; 12 nucleotides agree with TRBD2. Trimming removed 3 bases from V and 4 bases from J; junction bases left unmatched: 8. This CDR3 has 17 residues. Germline values: CDR1 SGDLS, CDR2 YYNGEE. CDR3 in DNA: TGTGCCAGCAGCGGGCTAGCGGGAGGGTTCGGTTACAATGAGCAGTTCTTC. The encoded protein is CASSGLAGGFGYNEQFF.

The chain couples TRBV2 to TRBJ2-7; either TRBD1 or TRBD2 may fit D (5 bases each). Germline loops: CDR1 SNHLY, CDR2 FYNNEI. The CDR3 runs to 14 residues. The V end was cut by 2 bases, the J end by 6 bases, with 14 bases between. This chain's CDR3 is CASSERGDVAEQYF. CDR3 bases: TGTGCCAGCAGTGAACGGGGCGACGTAGCCGAGCAGTACTTC.

J is TRBJ2-1 and V is TRBV19; unclear D gene. The ends were cut back, 1 base at V and 4 bases at J, with 11 bases in the middle. There are 15 residues in the CDR3. Germline V gives CDR1 LNHDA, CDR2 SQIVND (reference sequence). The DNA of the CDR3 is TGTGCCAGTAGTATAGGGGGAAACAGTTACAATGAGCAGTTCTTC. It translates to CASSIGGNSYNEQFF.

The chain recombines TRBV14 with TRBJ2-7; 10 nucleotides line up with TRBD2. The length of the CDR3 is 16 residues. Looked up from germline, CDR1 is SGHDN and CDR2 is FVKESK. Unmatched junction bases numbered 7, after V lost 4 bases and J lost 1 base. Here the CDR3 reads CASSLLASGSSYEQYF. Written as DNA, the CDR3 is TGTGCCAGCAGCCTGCTAGCTAGCGGGAGTTCCTACGAGCAGTACTTC.

The J gene is TRBJ2-7, the V gene TRBV4-3; D may be TRBD2 (6 bases). V was pared by 0 bases and J by 2 bases, with 14 bases between. Per the germline V gene, CDR1 is LGHNA and CDR2 is YSLEER. This CDR3 comprises 16 residues. CDR3 sequence reads: CASSQDLSGSTYEQYF. The CDR3 DNA reads TGCGCCAGCAGCCAAGATTTATCCGGGAGTACCTACGAGCAGTACTTC.

The genes are TRBV28 and TRBJ2-7; D unclear. V was trimmed by 4 bases and J by 3 bases, leaving 10 bases between them. The CDR3 is 13 amino acids. Germline loops: CDR1 MDHEN, CDR2 SYDVKM. CDR3 coding DNA: TGTGCCAGCAGTTCCCCTTCTCGCTACGAGCAGTACTTC. Amino acids: CASSSPSRYEQYF.

The chain couples TRBV9 to TRBJ2-1; D might be TRBD2 (5 bases). Trimming left V 4 bases short and J 6 bases short, with 8 bases between. The CDR3 contains 12 residues. Germline-derived CDR1 and CDR2 are SGDLS and YYNGEE. The CDR3 nucleotides read TGTGCCAGCAGCTCCGGGGTCAATGAGCAGTTCTTC. Its protein is CASSSGVNEQFF.

V is TRBV7-9 and J is TRBJ2-2; D unclear. CDR1 is SEHNR, CDR2 FQNEAQ, per germline (reference sequence). The CDR3 sequence is 13 residues long. Trimming shortened V by 8 bases and J by 0 bases, and 7 bases separated the two germline ends. CDR3 in amino acids: CASANTNTGELFF. The CDR3 DNA sequence: TGTGCCAGCGCAAATACGAACACCGGGGAGCTGTTTTTT.

This chain uses TRBV11-3 with TRBJ2-2, with D possibly TRBD1 on 6 matching bases. Germline CDR1 SGHNT, CDR2 YENEEA. The ends were cut back, 5 bases at V and 4 bases at J, with 14 bases in the middle. This CDR3 comprises 15 residues. The chain's CDR3 is CASSRTTGSTGELFF. In DNA, the CDR3 is TGTGCCAGCAGCCGTACGACAGGCAGCACCGGGGAGCTGTTTTTT.

This clone occurred a few times. The chain joins TRBV11-2 to TRBJ2-7, with 7 bases that match TRBD2. CDR1 SGHAT and CDR2 FQNNGV come from the germline V gene. CDR3 length: 16 amino acids. Germline trimming cut 5 bases from V and 2 bases from J; bases unmatched to any gene: 12. The CDR3 DNA reads TGTGCCAGCAGCCCCCCGACACGGGGACTAACCTACGAGCAGTACTTC. Translated: CASSPPTRGLTYEQYF.